Described below is a single T cell receptor (beta chain) sequence and its context. This sample was included in a study of blood T cell repertoires in COVID-19. V was trimmed by 4 bases and J by 3 bases, leaving 19 bases between them. The CDR3 length is 16 residues. Germline V CDR1 and CDR2: MNHNS, SASEGT. Generated by immunoSEQ multiplex PCR, the TCRdb table keeps only in-frame clones and is missing some. The sample consists of some 430,000 clones, roughly 91% of them appearing once. The sequenced sample consisted of PBMCs or T cells enriched from blood (not recorded which). The chain combines TRBV6-1 with TRBJ2-7; tentatively, D is TRBD2 (5 bases). The sequence derives from a young man who had recovered from COVID-19. Here the CDR3 DNA reads TGTGCCAGCAGTGCGAGAGCGCAACCGGGATTCTACGAGCAGTACTTC. It specifies CASSARAQPGFYEQYF.